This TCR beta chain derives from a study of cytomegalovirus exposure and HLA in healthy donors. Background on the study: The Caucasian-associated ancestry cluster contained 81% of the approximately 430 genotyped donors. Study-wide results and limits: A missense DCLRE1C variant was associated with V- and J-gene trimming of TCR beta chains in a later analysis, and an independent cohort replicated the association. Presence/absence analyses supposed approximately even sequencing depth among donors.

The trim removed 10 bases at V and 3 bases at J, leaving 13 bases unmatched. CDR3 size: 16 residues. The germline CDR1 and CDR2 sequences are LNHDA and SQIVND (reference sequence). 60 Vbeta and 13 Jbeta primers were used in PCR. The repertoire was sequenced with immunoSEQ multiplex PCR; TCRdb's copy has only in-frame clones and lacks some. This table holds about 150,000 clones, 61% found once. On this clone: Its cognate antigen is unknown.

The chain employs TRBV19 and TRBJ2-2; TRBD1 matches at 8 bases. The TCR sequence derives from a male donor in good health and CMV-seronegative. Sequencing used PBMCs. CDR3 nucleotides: TGTGCCACATCAGACAGGGGTAAGGTCGACACCGGGGAGCTGTTTTTT. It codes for CATSDRGKVDTGELFF.